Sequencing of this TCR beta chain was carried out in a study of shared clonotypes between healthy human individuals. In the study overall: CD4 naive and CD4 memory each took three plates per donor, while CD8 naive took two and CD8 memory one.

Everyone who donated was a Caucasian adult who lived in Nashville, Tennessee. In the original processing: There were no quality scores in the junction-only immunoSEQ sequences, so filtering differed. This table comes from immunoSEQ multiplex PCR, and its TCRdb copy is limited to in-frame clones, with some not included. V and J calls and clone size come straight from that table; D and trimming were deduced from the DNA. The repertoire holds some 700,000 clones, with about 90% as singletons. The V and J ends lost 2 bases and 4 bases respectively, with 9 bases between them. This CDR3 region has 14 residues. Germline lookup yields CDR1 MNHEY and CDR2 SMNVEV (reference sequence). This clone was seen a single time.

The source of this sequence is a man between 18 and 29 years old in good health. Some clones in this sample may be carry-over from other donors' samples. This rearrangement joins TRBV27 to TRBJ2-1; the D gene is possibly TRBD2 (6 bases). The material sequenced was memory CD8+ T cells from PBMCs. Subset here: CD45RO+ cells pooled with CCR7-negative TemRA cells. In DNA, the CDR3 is TGTGCCAGCAGTTTAGCGGGACTTTACAATGAGCAGTTCTTC. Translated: CASSLAGLYNEQFF.